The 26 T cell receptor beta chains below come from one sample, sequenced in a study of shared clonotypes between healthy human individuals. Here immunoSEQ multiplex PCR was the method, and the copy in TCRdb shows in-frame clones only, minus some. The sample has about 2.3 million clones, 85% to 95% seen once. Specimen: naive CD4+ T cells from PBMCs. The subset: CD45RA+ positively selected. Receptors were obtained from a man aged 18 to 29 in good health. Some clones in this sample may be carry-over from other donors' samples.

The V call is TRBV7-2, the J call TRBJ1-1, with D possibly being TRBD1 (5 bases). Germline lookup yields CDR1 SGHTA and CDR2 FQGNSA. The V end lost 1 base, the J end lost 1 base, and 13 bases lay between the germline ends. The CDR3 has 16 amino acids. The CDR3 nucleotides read TGTGCCAGCAGCTTAGGCCTAATCAGGGAGAACACTGAAGCTTTCTTT. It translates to CASSLGLIRENTEAFF. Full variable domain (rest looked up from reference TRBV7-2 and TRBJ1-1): GAGVSQSPSNKVTEKGKDVELRCDPISGHTALYWYRQSLGQGLEFLIYFQGNSAPDKSGLPSDRFSAERTGGSVSTLTIQRTQQEDSAVYLCASSLGLIRENTEAFFGQGTRLTVV.

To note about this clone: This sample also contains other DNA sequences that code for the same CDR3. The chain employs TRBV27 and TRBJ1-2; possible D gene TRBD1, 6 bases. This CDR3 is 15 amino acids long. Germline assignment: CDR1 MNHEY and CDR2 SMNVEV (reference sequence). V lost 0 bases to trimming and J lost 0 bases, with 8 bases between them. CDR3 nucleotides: TGTGCCAGCAGTTTATCGGGGGGGCCTAACTATGGCTACACCTTC. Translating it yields CASSLSGGPNYGYTF.

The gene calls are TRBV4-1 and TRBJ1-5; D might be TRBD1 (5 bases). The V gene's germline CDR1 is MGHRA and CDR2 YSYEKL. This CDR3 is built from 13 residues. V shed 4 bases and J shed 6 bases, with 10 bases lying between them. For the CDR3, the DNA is TGCGCCAGCAGCCTGGGGAGGGGTCAGCCCCAGCATTTT. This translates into CASSLGRGQPQHF.

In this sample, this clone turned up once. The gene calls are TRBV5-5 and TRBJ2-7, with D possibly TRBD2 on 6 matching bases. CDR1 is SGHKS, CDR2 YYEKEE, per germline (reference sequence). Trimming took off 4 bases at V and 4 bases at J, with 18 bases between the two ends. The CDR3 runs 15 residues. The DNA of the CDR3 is TGTGCCAGCAGCCTCCTTGGGGGAGGCAGTTACGAGCAGTACTTC. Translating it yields CASSLLGGGSYEQYF. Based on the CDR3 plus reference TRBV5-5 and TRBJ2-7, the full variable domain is DAGVTQSPTHLIKTRGQQVTLRCSPISGHKSVSWYQQVLGQGPQFIFQYYEKEERGRGNFPDRFSARQFPNYSSELNVNALLLGDSALYLCASSLLGGGSYEQYFGPGTRLTVT.

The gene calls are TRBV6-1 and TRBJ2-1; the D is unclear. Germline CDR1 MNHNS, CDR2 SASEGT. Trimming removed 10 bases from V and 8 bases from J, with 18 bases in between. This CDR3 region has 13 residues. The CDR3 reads CAILGAIRDEQFF. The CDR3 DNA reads TGTGCCATCCTAGGTGCGATTCGGGATGAGCAGTTCTTC.

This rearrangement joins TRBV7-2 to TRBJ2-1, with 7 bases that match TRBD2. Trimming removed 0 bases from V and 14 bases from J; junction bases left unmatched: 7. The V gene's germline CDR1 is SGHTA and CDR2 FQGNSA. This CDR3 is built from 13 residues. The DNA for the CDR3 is TGTGCCAGCAGCTTAGCGAGGACTAGTAATGAGTTCTTC. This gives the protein CASSLARTSNEFF.

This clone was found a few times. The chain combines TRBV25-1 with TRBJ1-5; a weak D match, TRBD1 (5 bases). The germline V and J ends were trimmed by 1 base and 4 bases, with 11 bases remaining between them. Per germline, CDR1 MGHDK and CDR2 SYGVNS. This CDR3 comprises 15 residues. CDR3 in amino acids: CASSEWGSGNQPQHF. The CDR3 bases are TGTGCCAGCAGTGAATGGGGGTCGGGAAATCAGCCCCAGCATTTT. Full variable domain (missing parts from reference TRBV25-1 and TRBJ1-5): EADIYQTPRYLVIGTGKKITLECSQTMGHDKMYWYQQDPGMELHLIHYSYGVNSTEKGDLSSESTVSRIRTEHFPLTLESARPSHTSQYLCASSEWGSGNQPQHFGDGTRLSIL.

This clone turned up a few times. The CDR3 reads CSVVGTRPYEQYF. The CDR3 DNA follows: TGCAGCGTTGTAGGGACACGTCCCTACGAGCAGTACTTC. The V and J genes are TRBV29-1 and TRBJ2-7, with D perhaps matching TRBD1 (6 bases). Germline-derived CDR1 and CDR2 are SQVTM and ANQGSEA. V was shortened by 4 bases and J by 2 bases, with 12 bases between the two germline ends. The CDR3 extends over 13 amino acids.

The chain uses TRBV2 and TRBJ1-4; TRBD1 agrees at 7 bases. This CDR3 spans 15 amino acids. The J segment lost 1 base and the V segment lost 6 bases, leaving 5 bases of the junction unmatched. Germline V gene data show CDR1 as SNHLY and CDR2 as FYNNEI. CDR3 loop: CASRGQLVTNEKLFF. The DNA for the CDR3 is TGTGCCAGCAGGGGACAGCTCGTAACTAATGAAAAACTGTTTTTT.

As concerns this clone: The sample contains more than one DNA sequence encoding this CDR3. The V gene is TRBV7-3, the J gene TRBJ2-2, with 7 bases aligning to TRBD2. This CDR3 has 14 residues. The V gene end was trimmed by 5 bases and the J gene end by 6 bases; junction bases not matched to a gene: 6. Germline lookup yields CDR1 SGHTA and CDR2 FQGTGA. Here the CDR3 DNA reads TGTGCCAGCAGCCCACCGGGGGGACCCGGGGAGCTGTTTTTT. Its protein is CASSPPGGPGELFF.

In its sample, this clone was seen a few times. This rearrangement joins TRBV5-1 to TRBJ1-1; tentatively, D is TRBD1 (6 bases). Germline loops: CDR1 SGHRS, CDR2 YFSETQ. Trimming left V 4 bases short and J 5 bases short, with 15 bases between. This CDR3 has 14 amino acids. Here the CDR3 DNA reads TGCGCCAGCAGCGCCGACGGAGGGGGGACTGAAGCTTTCTTT. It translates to CASSADGGGTEAFF.

The CDR3 loop is CASSLGGTEETQYF. CDR3 bases: TGTGCCAGCAGTTTAGGAGGGACAGAAGAGACCCAGTACTTC. The chain combines TRBV28 with TRBJ2-5; TRBD1 might be the D (7 bases). There are 14 residues in the CDR3. CDR1 MDHEN and CDR2 SYDVKM come from the germline V gene. V was pared by 2 bases and J by 3 bases, with 10 bases between. Looking up the rest from reference TRBV28 and TRBJ2-5 gives the full variable domain: DVKVTQSSRYLVKRTGEKVFLECVQDMDHENMFWYRQDPGLGLRLIYFSYDVKMKEKGDIPEGYSVSREKKERFSLILESASTNQTSMYLCASSLGGTEETQYFGPGTRLLVL.

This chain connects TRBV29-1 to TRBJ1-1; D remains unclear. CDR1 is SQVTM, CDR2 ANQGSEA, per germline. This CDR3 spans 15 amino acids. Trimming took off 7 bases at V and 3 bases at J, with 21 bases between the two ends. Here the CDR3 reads CSGRIPWRSDTEAFF. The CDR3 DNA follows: TGCAGCGGAAGGATCCCCTGGCGGTCGGACACTGAAGCTTTCTTT.

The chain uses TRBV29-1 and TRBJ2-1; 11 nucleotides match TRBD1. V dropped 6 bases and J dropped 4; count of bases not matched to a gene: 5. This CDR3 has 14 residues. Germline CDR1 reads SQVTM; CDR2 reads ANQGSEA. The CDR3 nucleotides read TGCAGCGTCACAGGGGACAGGGGGTACAATGAGCAGTTCTTC. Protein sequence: CSVTGDRGYNEQFF.

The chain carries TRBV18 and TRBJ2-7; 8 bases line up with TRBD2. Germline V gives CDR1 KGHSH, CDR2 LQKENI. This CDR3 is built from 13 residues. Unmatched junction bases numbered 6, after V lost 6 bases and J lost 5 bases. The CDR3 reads CASSPGGRDEQYF. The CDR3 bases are TGTGCCAGCTCTCCGGGGGGGCGCGACGAGCAGTACTTC.

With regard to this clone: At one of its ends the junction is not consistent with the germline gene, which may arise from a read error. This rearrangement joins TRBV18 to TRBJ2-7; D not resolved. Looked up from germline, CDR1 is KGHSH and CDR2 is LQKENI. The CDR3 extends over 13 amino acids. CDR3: CASRHSDYYGQYF. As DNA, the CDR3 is TGTGCCAGCCGCCACTCAGATTACTACGGGCAGTACTTC.

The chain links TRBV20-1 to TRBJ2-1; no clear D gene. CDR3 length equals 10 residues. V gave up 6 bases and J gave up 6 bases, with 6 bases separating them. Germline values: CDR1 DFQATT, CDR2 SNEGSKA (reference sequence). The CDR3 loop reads CSATFNEQFF. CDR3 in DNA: TGCAGTGCCACGTTCAATGAGCAGTTCTTC.

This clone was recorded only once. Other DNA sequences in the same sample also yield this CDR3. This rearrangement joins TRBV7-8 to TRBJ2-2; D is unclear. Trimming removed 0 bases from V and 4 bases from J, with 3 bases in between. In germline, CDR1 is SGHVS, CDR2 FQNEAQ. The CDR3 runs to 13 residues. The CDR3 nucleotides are TGTGCCAGCAGCTTAGCGGGCACCGGGGAGCTGTTTTTT. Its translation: CASSLAGTGELFF.

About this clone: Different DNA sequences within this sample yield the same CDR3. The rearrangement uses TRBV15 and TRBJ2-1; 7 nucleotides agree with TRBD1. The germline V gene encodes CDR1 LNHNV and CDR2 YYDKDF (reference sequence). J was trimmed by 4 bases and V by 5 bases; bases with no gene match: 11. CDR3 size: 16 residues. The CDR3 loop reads CATSRRRDRAYNEQFF. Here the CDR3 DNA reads TGTGCCACCAGCCGACGCCGGGACAGAGCTTACAATGAGCAGTTCTTC. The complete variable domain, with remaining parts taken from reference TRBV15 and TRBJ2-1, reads DAMVIQNPRYQVTQFGKPVTLSCSQTLNHNVMYWYQQKSSQAPKLLFHYYDKDFNNEADTPDNFQSRRPNTSFCFLDIRSPGLGDTAMYLCATSRRRDRAYNEQFFGPGTRLTVL.

The CDR3 DNA sequence: TGTGCCTGGAGTAGAACTGGGCCTCGGGGGGAGGAGACCCAGTACTTC. Its translation is CAWSRTGPRGEETQYF. V is TRBV30 and J is TRBJ2-5, with TRBD2 matching 7 bases. V lost 2 bases, J lost 5 bases, and 14 bases stayed unmatched. Germline assignment: CDR1 GTSNPN and CDR2 SVGIG (reference sequence). This CDR3 is 16 amino acids long.

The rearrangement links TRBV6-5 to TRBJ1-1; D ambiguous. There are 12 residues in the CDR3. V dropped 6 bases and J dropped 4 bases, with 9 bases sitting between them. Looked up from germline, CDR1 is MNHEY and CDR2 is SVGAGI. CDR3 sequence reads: CASRTAGTEAFF. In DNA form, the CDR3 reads TGTGCCAGCAGAACAGCGGGCACTGAAGCTTTCTTT.

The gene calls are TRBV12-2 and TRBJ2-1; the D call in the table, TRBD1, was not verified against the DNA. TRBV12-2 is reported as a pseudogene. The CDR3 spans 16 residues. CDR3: CASRLAGQGTYNEQFF. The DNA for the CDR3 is TGTGCAAGTCGCTTAGCGGGACAGGGAACCTACAATGAGCAGTTCTTC.

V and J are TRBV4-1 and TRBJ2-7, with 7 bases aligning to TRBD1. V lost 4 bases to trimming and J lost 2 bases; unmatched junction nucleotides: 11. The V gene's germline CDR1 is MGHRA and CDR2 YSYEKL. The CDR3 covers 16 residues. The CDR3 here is CASSRIGTVNPYEQYF. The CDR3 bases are TGCGCCAGCAGCCGGATTGGGACAGTCAACCCCTACGAGCAGTACTTC.

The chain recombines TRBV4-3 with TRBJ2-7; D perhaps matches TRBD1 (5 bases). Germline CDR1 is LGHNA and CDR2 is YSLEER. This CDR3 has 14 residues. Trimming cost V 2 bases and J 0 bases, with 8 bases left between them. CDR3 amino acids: CASSQSRDSYEQYF. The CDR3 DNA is TGCGCCAGCAGCCAATCCAGGGACTCCTACGAGCAGTACTTC.

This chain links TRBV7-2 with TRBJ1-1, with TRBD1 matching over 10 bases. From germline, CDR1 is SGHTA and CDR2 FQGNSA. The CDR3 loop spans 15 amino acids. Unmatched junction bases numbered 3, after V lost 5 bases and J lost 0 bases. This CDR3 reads CASSPGTGVNTEAFF. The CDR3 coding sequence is TGTGCCAGCAGCCCCGGGACAGGGGTGAACACTGAAGCTTTCTTT. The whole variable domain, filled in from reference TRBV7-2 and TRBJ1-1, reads GAGVSQSPSNKVTEKGKDVELRCDPISGHTALYWYRQSLGQGLEFLIYFQGNSAPDKSGLPSDRFSAERTGGSVSTLTIQRTQQEDSAVYLCASSPGTGVNTEAFFGQGTRLTVV.

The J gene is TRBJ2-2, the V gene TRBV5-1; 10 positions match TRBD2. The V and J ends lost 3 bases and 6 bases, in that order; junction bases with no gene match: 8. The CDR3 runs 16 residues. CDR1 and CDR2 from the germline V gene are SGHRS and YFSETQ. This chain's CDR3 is CASSYLAGALSGELFF. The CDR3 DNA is TGCGCCAGCAGCTACCTAGCGGGAGCGCTGTCCGGGGAGCTGTTTTTT.